These T cell receptor beta chains were read from a single sample in a study of OX40 agonist ivuxolimab in advanced cancers. Clones were read by immunoSEQ multiplex PCR, and TCRdb kept only the in-frame ones, dropping some. The table records 55,000 to 65,000 clones, about 87% of them present only once. The sample was CD4+ or CD8+ T cells sorted from blood, taken in a trial of the OX40 agonist ivuxolimab. The receptors originated from an adult with an advanced solid tumor such as melanoma, head and neck, liver or kidney cancer. Each CDR3 is given with its conserved first and last residue.

v_gene	j_gene	CDR3aa
TRBV5-1	TRBJ2-1	CASSLATTGTGGPNEQFF
TRBV7-2	TRBJ2-7	CASSLGTSGVTGYEQYF
TRBV14	TRBJ1-1	CASRPQGGGTEAFF
TRBV6-1	TRBJ2-5	CASSLLGQPQETQYF
TRBV27	TRBJ2-1	CASSLTRVLEPEQFF
TRBV21-1	TRBJ2-7	CASPVGAGGSYEQYF
TRBV7-2	TRBJ2-4	CASSLASQRRVNIQYF
TRBV14	TRBJ1-5	CASSQDLAQPQHF
TRBV14	TRBJ1-1	CASSERMNTEAFF
TRBV14	TRBJ1-1	CASSQSRVGAFF
TRBV7-2	TRBJ2-5	CASSLPEETQYF
TRBV28	TRBJ2-2	CASRIFNTGELFF
TRBV9	TRBJ1-2	CASSAAQTPGAGGYTF
TRBV2	TRBJ1-6	CASSSSTGFYNSPLHF
TRBV2	TRBJ1-2	CASSEGGQGIQGYTF
TRBV7-9	TRBJ2-7	CASSPRGAGPYEQYF
TRBV7-3	TRBJ2-1	CASSPRPGDSNEQFF
TRBV28	TRBJ1-1	CASSSLRGRMNTEAFF
TRBV27	TRBJ1-2	CASSPPDLNGYTF
TRBV7-9	TRBJ1-4	CASSSQGPVGEKLFF
TRBV9	TRBJ1-5	CASSPGGQTGQPQHF
TRBV4-1	TRBJ1-4	CASSPEGPGLNEKLFF
TRBV27	TRBJ1-4	CASRWSRGEKLFF
TRBV30	TRBJ2-7	CAWARGTGGHEQYF
TRBV4-3	TRBJ2-1	CASSLRGSGKQFF
TRBV30	TRBJ2-7	CAWSRAGTATYEQYF
TRBV7-2	TRBJ2-5	CASSLARTLGETQYF
TRBV11-2	TRBJ2-3	CASSLGVAGGGDTQYF
TRBV7-2	TRBJ2-1	CASRAEGGIYNEQFF
TRBV2	TRBJ2-7	CASSGPGATQQYF
TRBV7-8	TRBJ2-7	CASSMSDIATYEQYF
TRBV19	TRBJ1-2	CASSFYRGTYTF
TRBV28	TRBJ2-7	CASSLAGTLYEQYF
TRBV6-1	TRBJ2-2	CASSEQQAFTGELFF
TRBV28	TRBJ1-1	CASSLSGQPVNTEAFF
TRBV29-1	TRBJ2-2	CSVRTGGNTGELFF
TRBV19	TRBJ1-4	CASSRQGRVSREKLFF
TRBV7-2	TRBJ1-3	CASSQTVPLNPGGGNTIYF